The T cell receptor (beta chain) described here comes from a study of T cell responses to AZD1222 COVID-19 vaccine. Data came from immunoSEQ multiplex PCR; TCRdb stores just in-frame clones and leaves some out. The data contain around 170,000 clones, under 95% of them singletons. The TCR originated in an adult in good health. The source material was peripheral blood, sampled on day 0 of AZD1222 vaccination.

In nucleotides, the CDR3 is TGTGCCAGCAGTGAGGGGGGGGGCTGGAGCAATCAGCCCCAGCATTTT. Translating gives CASSEGGGWSNQPQHF. V gene TRBV6-1 combines with J gene TRBJ1-5; weak D call: TRBD1 (6 bases). The V end was cut by 3 bases, the J end by 1 base, with 13 bases between. Germline CDR1 and CDR2: MNHNS and SASEGT. This CDR3 region has 16 residues.